This T cell receptor (beta chain) derives from a study of identical twins. Turning to this clonotype: What it recognizes is unknown.

The germline CDR1 and CDR2 sequences are ENHRY and SYGVKD. This CDR3 has 15 amino acids. Trimming shortened V by 10 bases and J by 2 bases, and 19 bases separated the two germline ends. Template switching introduced a universal primer site, and the cDNA bore unique molecular identifiers. In TCRdb, the 5' RACE reads were re-called with MiXCR into one record per CDR3 protein. Here the sample spans approximately 1.8 million distinct CDR3 sequences, about 30% being singletons. Study-wide findings and caveats: Models underestimated TCR alpha sharing (out-of-frame) in monozygotic twins. In beta out-of-frame sequences, the excess sharing between twins was weaker. Out-of-frame alpha sequences that twins shared showed excess low generation probability.

The TCR sequence derives from a newborn girl in good health. What was sequenced was cord blood. The chain uses TRBV10-3 and TRBJ2-3; D is unclear. This CDR3 is CATAPRTHNTDTQYF. The CDR3 nucleotides are TGTGCCACGGCCCCGAGAACCCATAACACAGATACGCAGTATTTT.